This T cell receptor beta chain was sequenced in a study of identical twins. Per germline, CDR1 SGHNT and CDR2 YENEEA. The CDR3 has 15 amino acids. V lost 2 bases and J lost 9, with 17 bases in between. Unique molecular identifiers were present on the cDNA, and a universal primer site came from template switching. TCRdb reprocessed the 5' RACE reads via MiXCR and lists one record per CDR3 protein. The table includes fewer than 20,000 distinct CDR3 sequences, 69% detected once. The receptor was derived from a woman aged 18-29 years in good health. This table probably holds off-target reads from a library built for another chain. Specimen: memory (CD45RO+) T cells sorted from blood. The rearrangement links TRBV11-3 to TRBJ2-1; TRBD1 or TRBD2 may be the D gene (6 bases each). The CDR3: CASSLNPGASSEQFF. The CDR3 DNA reads as TGTGCCAGCAGCTTAAATCCGGGGGCCAGTTCTGAGCAGTTCTTC.